This T cell receptor (beta chain) was documented in a study of patients and donors after allogeneic stem cell transplantation. This clonotype has only a few counts. In TCRdb, the RT-PCR reads were re-called with MiXCR into one record per CDR3 protein. The table lists 70,000 or so distinct CDR3 sequences, 26% of them singletons, with less than 30% in the top ten. The germline V and J ends were trimmed by 9 bases and 7 bases, with 18 bases remaining between them. The CDR3 covers 13 residues. In germline, CDR1 is ENHRY, CDR2 SYGVKD. Material: blood, either unsorted or a sorted T cell fraction (not recorded which). The chain combines TRBV10-3 with TRBJ1-2; tentative D call: TRBD1 (6 bases). The TCR comes from a human donor who was either an allogeneic HSCT recipient or a stem cell or donor lymphocyte infusion donor (not recorded which). It is not recorded whose cells these are; they may come from a transplant donor. DNA for the CDR3: TGTGCCATGACAGGAACTATAGTGGGTGGCTACACCTTC. Translating it yields CAMTGTIVGGYTF.